Listed below are T cell receptor beta chains from one sample, sequenced in a study of blood T cells in healthy people across ages. TCRdb re-called the 5' RACE reads through MiXCR, storing one row per CDR3 protein. The data show hundreds of thousands of distinct CDR3 sequences, with roughly 50% seen just once and 40% to 50% held by the top ten. The material sequenced was blood. The receptors come from an elderly man in good health. CDR3s include the opening cysteine and the closing phenylalanine or tryptophan. A D gene is named only where the DNA matches it firmly. Clone size appears in some rows only: once, few, many, or a class for an expanded clone.

V gene,J gene,clone size,D gene,CDR3 DNA,CDR3 protein
TRBV21-1,TRBJ2-7,-,-,TGTGCCAGCAGGGACGCAGAACAGGGGCTTCACTACGAGCAGTACTTC,CASRDAEQGLHYEQYF
TRBV18,TRBJ2-3,-,-,TGTGCCAGCTCACCACCGAGTGGTAGCACAGATACGCAGTATTTT,CASSPPSGSTDTQYF
TRBV6-5,TRBJ2-1,few,TRBD2,TGTGCCAGCAGTTACGGCGGGAGCAATGAGCAGTTCTTC,CASSYGGSNEQFF
TRBV7-9,TRBJ2-5,-,TRBD2,TGTGCCAGCAGCTTTAGCGGGAAGAGGAATGAGCAGTACTTC,CASSFSGKRNEQYF
TRBV7-2,TRBJ2-4,-,-,TGTGCCAGCAGTCAAACCGGGGGTTCGAACATTCAGTACTTC,CASSQTGGSNIQYF
TRBV27,TRBJ1-4,few,-,TGTGCCAGCAAACTACTGGGGGGACCGACTAATGAAAAACTGTTTTTT,CASKLLGGPTNEKLFF
TRBV7-2,TRBJ2-7,-,-,TGTGCCAGCAGCTTGGAAGACAGAAGAATCCTCTACGAGCAGTACTTC,CASSLEDRRILYEQYF
TRBV6-5,TRBJ1-2,-,-,TGTGCCAGCAGGGGAGAGGGCTACACCTTC,CASRGEGYTF
TRBV3-1,TRBJ1-6,-,-,TGTGCCAGCAGCCAAGATTTGAGAAATTCACCCCTCCACTTT,CASSQDLRNSPLHF
TRBV20-1,TRBJ2-3,-,-,TGCAGTGCTAGAGATATGTCAGGGCACAGATACGCGTATTTT,CSARDMSGHRYAYF
TRBV4-1,TRBJ2-3,-,TRBD1,TGCGCCAGCAGCCAAGAGGGACAGCAGCACAGAGACGCGTATTTT,CASSQEGQQHRDAYF
TRBV6-1,TRBJ2-1,-,TRBD1,TGTGCCAGCAAACGGGACAGGGCACCGATCCAAGAGACCCAGTTCTTC,CASKRDRAPIQETQFF
TRBV7-9,TRBJ2-5,-,TRBD2,TGTGCCAGCCTAGGCGGGAGGGAGACCCAGTACTTC,CASLGGRETQYF
TRBV27,TRBJ2-7,-,-,TGTGCCAGCAGTGTCAGGCAGGCCCCCTACGAGCAGTACTTC,CASSVRQAPYEQYF
TRBV29-1,TRBJ1-1,-,-,TGCAGCGTGGGCCGAGACGGCGCAACTGAAGCTTTCTTT,CSVGRDGATEAFF
TRBV7-9,TRBJ2-1,-,-,TGTGCCAGCAGCTCCCCTTCGCGGCAGATCCCTAATGAGCAGTTCTTC,CASSSPSRQIPNEQFF
TRBV6-6,TRBJ2-7,once,TRBD2,TGTGCCAGCAGCCACCCGGGACTAGGGTCGTACGAGCAGTACTTC,CASSHPGLGSYEQYF
TRBV3-1,TRBJ2-7,-,TRBD2,TGTGCCAGCAGCCGAGGGACTAGCGTCTCCTACGAGCAGTACTTC,CASSRGTSVSYEQYF
TRBV15,TRBJ2-6,-,-,TGTGCCACCAGCAGAGTGGCGGGACAGATAATTACCCGAGGGGCCAACGTCCTGACTTTC,CATSRVAGQIITRGANVLTF
TRBV25-1,TRBJ2-7,-,-,TGTGCCAGCAGCCCCTTCTCGAGACAGAGAGACTCCTGCGAGCAGTACTTC,CASSPFSRQRDSCEQYF
TRBV7-3,TRBJ2-7,many,-,TGTGCCAGCAGCTCGGGGCCTGTAGGCGAGCAGTACTTC,CASSSGPVGEQYF
TRBV5-1,TRBJ2-4,-,TRBD1,TGCGCCAGCAGCACCCGACAGGGGGCAAACATTCAGTACTTC,CASSTRQGANIQYF
TRBV20-1,TRBJ2-7,-,TRBD2,TGCAGTGCTAAAAGTAGCGGGAGGATCAACTACGAGCAGTACTTC,CSAKSSGRINYEQYF
TRBV3-1,TRBJ1-2,-,TRBD1,TGTGCCAGCAGCCCTAACAGGGGGCACGGCTATGGCTACACCTTC,CASSPNRGHGYGYTF
TRBV6-5,TRBJ2-1,-,TRBD2,TGTGCCAGCAGCCGTGGACTAGCGGGAGGAGAGCAGTTCTTC,CASSRGLAGGEQFF
TRBV11-2,TRBJ2-5,few,-,TGTGCCAGTAGCTTAGTGGTACCGGTAGGGGAGACCCAGTACTTC,CASSLVVPVGETQYF
TRBV20-1,TRBJ2-1,-,TRBD2,TGCAGTGCCCCCCGAGCGGGAGGCCAAGGTGAGCAGTTCTTC,CSAPRAGGQGEQFF
TRBV24-1,TRBJ2-2,once,TRBD1,TGTGCCACCAGTGACCCGCGGACAGGGGGGCCCGGGGAGCTGTTTTTT,CATSDPRTGGPGELFF
TRBV13,TRBJ2-7,-,-,TGTGCCAGCAGCAGGACTCCTAAAGACTCCTACGAGCAGTACTTC,CASSRTPKDSYEQYF
TRBV20-1,TRBJ2-3,few,TRBD2,TGCAGTGCTAGAGAGAGGACTAGCGGGAGAAACAGATACGCGTATTTT,CSARERTSGRNRYAYF
TRBV25-1,TRBJ2-7,-,TRBD1,TGTGCCAGCAGTGACAGGGGGTTCTCCTACGAGCAGTACTTC,CASSDRGFSYEQYF
TRBV5-1,TRBJ1-1,-,TRBD1,TGCGCCAGCAGCCCGGACAGGGGCGGGCAAGAAGCTTTCTTT,CASSPDRGGQEAFF
TRBV3-1,TRBJ2-1,-,-,TGTGCCAGCAGCCAAGACCGGGCGGGTGAGCAGTTCTTC,CASSQDRAGEQFF
TRBV7-8,TRBJ1-6,-,TRBD1,TGTGCCAGCAGCCGAGAGCAGGGGGCGACTCTAAGCAATTCACCCCTCCACTTT,CASSREQGATLSNSPLHF
TRBV12-3/TRBV12-4,TRBJ2-6,few,-,TGTGCCAGCCAAACAGGGCCTGGGGCCAACGTCCTGACTTTC,CASQTGPGANVLTF
TRBV3-1,TRBJ2-1,-,TRBD2,TGTGCCAGCAGCCAAAACGGGGGGGCCTCCCGGCAGTTCTTC,CASSQNGGASRQFF
TRBV6-5,TRBJ2-2,-,-,TGTGCCAGCAGTTACTTCGCCGACGGGGAGCTGTTTTTT,CASSYFADGELFF
TRBV20-1,TRBJ1-5,once,-,TGCAGTGCGAACGACCGGGACCGTAGCAATCAGCCCCAGCATTTT,CSANDRDRSNQPQHF
TRBV20-1,TRBJ1-4,once,-,TGCAGTGCTCCCTTCAGGGCGGAGGAAAAACTGTTTTTT,CSAPFRAEEKLFF
TRBV29-1,TRBJ2-7,-,-,TGCAGCGTGGGGCGGCTCCGCGAGCAGTACTTC,CSVGRLREQYF
TRBV5-4,TRBJ2-3,few,TRBD2,TGTGCCAGCCGCGGGAGCGGGAGCACAGATACGCAGTATTTT,CASRGSGSTDTQYF
TRBV27,TRBJ2-7,-,TRBD2,TGTGCCAGCAGCCTGGGGGGGTTCGAGCAGTACTTC,CASSLGGFEQYF
TRBV20-1,TRBJ1-5,-,TRBD1,TGCAGTGCGCGACAGGGTGACAATCAGCCCCAGCATTTT,CSARQGDNQPQHF
TRBV5-1,TRBJ2-7,-,-,TGCGCCAGCAGCTTAAAACAGGGCAACTACAATGAGCAGTACTTC,CASSLKQGNYNEQYF
TRBV7-9,TRBJ1-3,-,-,TGTGCCAGCAGCCCCAATTCTGGAAACACCATATATTTT,CASSPNSGNTIYF
TRBV3-1,TRBJ2-3,-,-,TGTGCCAGCAGCCAAAATGAAGGATACGCGTATTTT,CASSQNEGYAYF
TRBV10-3,TRBJ2-1,-,TRBD2,TGTGCCATCAGACGGGAGGATTTCTACAATGAGCAGTTCTTC,CAIRREDFYNEQFF
TRBV11-2,TRBJ2-5,-,-,TGTGCCAGCAGCTTGGGGGTCGTTGCGCTCGAGACCCAGTACTTC,CASSLGVVALETQYF
TRBV28,TRBJ2-2,-,TRBD1,TGTGCCAGCAGTCCCGACAGGGTGGGCGGGGAGCTGTTTTTT,CASSPDRVGGELFF
TRBV11-2,TRBJ1-1,once,-,TGTGCCAGCAGCTTAGGCGGGGAGATTGAAGCTTTCTTT,CASSLGGEIEAFF
TRBV29-1,TRBJ1-2,-,TRBD1,TGCAGCGTTGGGGGGGGACAGGCTGGCCCAACTAACTATGGCTACACCTTC,CSVGGGQAGPTNYGYTF
TRBV29-1,TRBJ2-2,few,-,TGCAGCGTTGGGTTGGCGCCCACCGGGGAGCTGTTTTTT,CSVGLAPTGELFF
TRBV24-1,TRBJ2-5,-,-,TGTGCCACCAGTGATGGGCAGGAGATCCAAGAGACCCAGTACTTC,CATSDGQEIQETQYF
TRBV6-6,TRBJ2-7,-,TRBD2,TGTGCCAGCAGCGTCCCGGGACTAGCGGCGAGCTCCTACGAGCAGTACTTC,CASSVPGLAASSYEQYF
TRBV6-2/TRBV6-3,TRBJ2-1,-,-,TGTGCCAGCAGTTACGAAGGCGGGACTGCACAGTTCTTC,CASSYEGGTAQFF